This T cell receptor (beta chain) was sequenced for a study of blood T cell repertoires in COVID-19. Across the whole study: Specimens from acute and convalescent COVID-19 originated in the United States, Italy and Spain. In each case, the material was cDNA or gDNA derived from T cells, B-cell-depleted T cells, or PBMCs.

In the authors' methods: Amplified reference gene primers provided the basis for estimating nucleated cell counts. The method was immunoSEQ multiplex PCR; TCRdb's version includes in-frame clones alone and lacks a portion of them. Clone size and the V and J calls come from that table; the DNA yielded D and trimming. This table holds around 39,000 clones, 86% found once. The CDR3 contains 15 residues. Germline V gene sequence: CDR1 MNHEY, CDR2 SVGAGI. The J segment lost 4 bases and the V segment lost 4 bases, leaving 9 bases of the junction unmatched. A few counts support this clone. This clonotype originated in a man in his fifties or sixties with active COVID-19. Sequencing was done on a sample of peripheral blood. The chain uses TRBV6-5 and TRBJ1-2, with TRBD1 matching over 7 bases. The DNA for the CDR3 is TGTGCCAGCAGTTTAACACGGACAGGCACCTATGGCTACACCTTC. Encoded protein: CASSLTRTGTYGYTF.